This T cell receptor (beta chain) was found in a study of neurological immune-mediated disorders. Described time point: longitudinal time-point 2. With 10-nucleotide random UMIs, 5'RACE was used to make the cDNA. TCRdb called the 5' RACE reads again in MiXCR, with one record for every CDR3 protein. In the table there are under 100,000 distinct CDR3 sequences, about 12% of which are singletons. The receptor was derived from a female donor with HTLV-1-associated myelopathy (HAM/TSP). The sequenced sample was PBMCs.

CDR3 DNA sequence: TGTGCCATCAGTTTGGACAGGGCGGAGACCCAGTACTTC. It yields the protein CAISLDRAETQYF. V usage is TRBV10-3 and J usage is TRBJ2-5; 8 nucleotides align to TRBD1. The germline V gene encodes CDR1 ENHRY and CDR2 SYGVKD. J lost 5 bases, V lost 5 bases, and 4 bases had no gene match. The CDR3 has 13 residues.